These T cell receptor beta chains were read from a single sample in a study of blood T cell repertoires in COVID-19. Here immunoSEQ multiplex PCR was the method, and the copy in TCRdb shows in-frame clones only, minus some. In the table there are about 84,000 clones, over 90% of which are singletons. The specimen was peripheral blood. All receptors derive from a human donor with active COVID-19. The donor label of this sample is uncertain. The CDR3 runs from the conserved cysteine through the conserved F or W. D genes are given only for firm matches.

J gene	V gene	D gene	CDR3 DNA	CDR3 protein
TRBJ2-2	TRBV4-1	TRBD1	TGCGCCAGCAGCCAAGTAGGGGACAGGGCGAACACCGGGGAGCTGTTTTTT	CASSQVGDRANTGELFF
TRBJ2-7	TRBV14	.	TGTGCCAGCAGCCCCCTAGTAGCGGAGGGTGTCTCGCTCGAGCAGTACTTC	CASSPLVAEGVSLEQYF
TRBJ2-7	TRBV7-9	TRBD1	TGTGCCAGCAGCTTGCCCATAACAGGGGAGAGTATGTACGAGCAGTACTTC	CASSLPITGESMYEQYF
TRBJ2-7	TRBV18	TRBD2	TGTGCCAGCTCACCTCCGGGTCCTTCGGGGGGCGAGCAGTACTTC	CASSPPGPSGGEQYF
TRBJ1-4	TRBV5-1	.	TGCGCCAGCAGCCTGTCCGGAGGCCTCCTCGTCTCTAATGAAAAACTGTTTTTT	CASSLSGGLLVSNEKLFF
TRBJ2-1	TRBV27	.	TGTGCCAGCGGATCGGGGGACGGGGGGCCCAACAATGAGCAGTTCTTC	CASGSGDGGPNNEQFF
TRBJ2-1	TRBV19	TRBD1	TGTGCCAGTAGCCCGGACAGGGTCAATGAGCAGTTCTTC	CASSPDRVNEQFF
TRBJ1-1	TRBV4-1	.	TGCGCCAGCAGCCCCAGGACATATTTGGACACTGAAGCTTTCTTT	CASSPRTYLDTEAFF
TRBJ2-1	TRBV19	TRBD2	TGTGCCAGTAGTAAGCTAGCGGGGGGCTCCTACAATGAGCAGTTCTTC	CASSKLAGGSYNEQFF
TRBJ2-3	TRBV9	.	TGTGCCAGCAGCGTTTCTCTAGCTGGGACAGATACGCAGTATTTT	CASSVSLAGTDTQYF
TRBJ2-7	TRBV5-6	TRBD1	TGTGCCAGCAGCTGGGGACAGGGTCCTCCCTACGAGCAGTACTTC	CASSWGQGPPYEQYF
TRBJ2-7	TRBV29-1	TRBD1	TGCAGCGCAGGGACAGGGATATCCAACGAGCAGTACTTC	CSAGTGISNEQYF
TRBJ2-3	TRBV28	TRBD2	TGTGCCAGCAGTTCAATAGCGGGAGGGCCCCCAGATACGCAGTATTTT	CASSSIAGGPPDTQYF
TRBJ2-3	TRBV6-2/TRBV6-3	TRBD2	TGTGCCAGCAGTTCCCCCTTGAAGGCTAGCGGGAGGGTTGGGCCAGATACGCAGTATTTT	CASSSPLKASGRVGPDTQYF
TRBJ2-3	TRBV24-1	.	TGTGCCACCAGTGATCGAGGGTTCACAGATACGCAGTATTTT	CATSDRGFTDTQYF
TRBJ2-1	TRBV18	TRBD2	TGTGCCAGCTCACCAAGACTAGCCGGGAGCTCCTACAATGAGCAGTTCTTC	CASSPRLAGSSYNEQFF
TRBJ2-1	TRBV5-1	TRBD2	TGCGCCAGCAGCTTGGGACTAGCGGGAGGAAATGAGCAGTTCTTC	CASSLGLAGGNEQFF